The rows below give T cell receptor beta chains drawn from one sample of a study of PD-L1 blockade in urothelial cancer. TCRdb's table, derived via immunoSEQ multiplex PCR, lists solely in-frame clones and lacks some. Altogether some 120,000 clones are present, approximately 90% being singletons, with the ten largest covering 3% to 4%. The sequencing used PBMCs, collected around atezolizumab (anti-PD-L1) treatment. The receptors were gathered from a man aged 60 to 69 with urothelial cancer. Each CDR3 is given with its conserved first and last residue. The D gene is left open where the match is weak. Size tells how often a clone was seen (once, few, many) or the class of an expanded clone, and some rows leave it out.

TRBJ1-1,.,.,TRBV4-1,CASSQVFTTQGNTEAFF,TGCGCCAGCAGCCAAGTGTTTACCACGCAGGGGAACACTGAAGCTTTCTTT
TRBJ2-4,.,.,TRBV7-2,CASSLDRAENIQYF,TGTGCCAGCAGCTTAGACAGGGCTGAAAACATTCAGTACTTC
TRBJ2-1,.,.,TRBV10-3,CAISAGLSSYNEQFF,TGTGCCATCAGTGCAGGGCTAAGCTCCTACAATGAGCAGTTCTTC
TRBJ1-1,once,.,TRBV5-1,CASSLAPAGADTEAFF,TGCGCCAGCAGCTTGGCCCCGGCAGGGGCGGACACTGAAGCTTTCTTT
TRBJ2-7,.,.,TRBV5-4,CASSPSGQSSYEQYF,TGTGCCAGCAGCCCGAGCGGACAGAGCTCCTACGAGCAGTACTTC
TRBJ1-3,.,TRBD1,TRBV7-2,CASSLVKGGRNTIYF,TGTGCCAGCAGCTTAGTGAAAGGGGGCAGAAACACCATATATTTT
TRBJ2-5,.,TRBD1,TRBV5-4,CASSLVHQQGQETQYF,TGTGCCAGCAGCTTGGTACATCAACAGGGGCAAGAGACCCAGTACTTC
TRBJ2-2,.,.,TRBV9,CASSVLRGTGELFF,TGTGCCAGCAGCGTACTACGGGGGACCGGGGAGCTGTTTTTT
TRBJ2-7,.,TRBD2,TRBV18,CASSPGRGGVYEQYF,TGTGCCAGCTCACCGGGACGGGGGGGCGTCTACGAGCAGTACTTC
TRBJ1-2,.,.,TRBV6-5,CASSLGGLGSSGYTF,TGTGCCAGCAGTTTAGGAGGATTGGGTAGCTCTGGCTACACCTTC